The 14 T cell receptor beta chains given below trace back to one sample, sequenced in a study of T cell responses to AZD1222 COVID-19 vaccine. TCRdb keeps only in-frame clones here, not all; method: immunoSEQ multiplex PCR. The repertoire holds some 130,000 clones, about 90% seen once, with around 19% in the top ten. This sample comprised peripheral blood, obtained on day 0 of MenACWY control vaccination. The receptors were gathered from an adult in good health.

The CDR3 loop is CASSQRLGLVGPSPGNTIYF. CDR3 nucleotide sequence: TGTGCCAGCAGCCAAAGGCTTGGCCTGGTAGGGCCGAGCCCCGGAAACACCATATATTTT. V gene TRBV3-1 (or the pseudogene TRBV3-2) combines with J gene TRBJ1-3; D remains ambiguous. V gave up 2 bases and J gave up 4 bases, with 27 bases separating them. The CDR3 runs to 20 residues. Germline V gene lookup returns CDR1 LGHDT and CDR2 YNNKEL (reference sequence).

This clone was recorded once. This chain uses TRBV3-1 (or the pseudogene TRBV3-2) with TRBJ2-1; D gene unclear. Trimming took 3 bases from V and 9 from J, leaving 12 bases between them. CDR1 and CDR2 (germline): LGHDT, YNNKEL (reference sequence). The CDR3 covers 13 residues. The CDR3 DNA reads TGTGCCAGCAGCCACTATAATCTCGGTGAGCAGTTCTTC. As protein: CASSHYNLGEQFF.

CDR3 loop: CASSTTGTSGNNEQFF. CDR3 in DNA: TGTGCCAGCAGCACCACCGGGACTAGCGGGAACAATGAGCAGTTCTTC. The chain joins TRBV7-2 to TRBJ2-1; TRBD2 matches 13 bases. V gave up 5 bases and J gave up 5 bases; unmatched junction bases: 6. The CDR3 contains 16 residues. Germline lookup yields CDR1 SGHTA and CDR2 FQGNSA.

The rearrangement links TRBV18 to TRBJ2-2; D gene ambiguous. This CDR3 comprises 15 residues. CDR1 and CDR2 (germline): KGHSH, LQKENI. Trimming cost V 1 base and J 0 bases, with 6 bases left between them. CDR3 amino acids: CASSPQPPNTGELFF. As DNA, the CDR3 is TGTGCCAGCTCACCACAACCACCGAACACCGGGGAGCTGTTTTTT.

The rearrangement uses TRBV3-1 (or the pseudogene TRBV3-2) and TRBJ2-1; 9 positions match TRBD1. The CDR3 runs 18 residues. In germline, CDR1 is LGHDT, CDR2 YNNKEL (reference sequence). The junction had 13 bases not matched to a gene; V was cut back by 6 bases and J by 1 base. The CDR3 bases are TGTGCCAGCAGATCAAACAGCCGGGACAGGGATTCCTACAATGAGCAGTTCTTC. Its protein product is CASRSNSRDRDSYNEQFF.

The chain recombines TRBV19 with TRBJ2-7, with TRBD1 matching over 10 bases. The CDR3 contains 15 residues. Germline assignment: CDR1 LNHDA and CDR2 SQIVND (reference sequence). The trim removed 4 bases at V and 3 bases at J, leaving 6 bases unmatched. The CDR3 here is CASSRAGTGDYEQYF. Written as DNA, the CDR3 is TGTGCCAGTAGTAGGGCGGGGACAGGGGACTACGAGCAGTACTTC.

The chain couples TRBV6-5 to TRBJ2-3, with D possibly TRBD2 on 6 matching bases. The CDR3 runs 15 residues. From germline, CDR1 is MNHEY and CDR2 SVGAGI. V lost 4 bases and J lost 3, with 14 bases in between. The CDR3 coding sequence is TGTGCCAGCAGTTCGGGACTGGGGGTGACAGATACGCAGTATTTT. As protein: CASSSGLGVTDTQYF.

The CDR3 sequence is CASSVYVGQETQYF. CDR3 nucleotide sequence: TGTGCCAGCAGCGTTTATGTGGGACAAGAGACCCAGTACTTC. This chain uses TRBV9 with TRBJ2-5; D is unresolved. The germline V gene encodes CDR1 SGDLS and CDR2 YYNGEE. The CDR3 is 14 residues long. The V gene lost 2 bases and the J gene lost 2 bases, with 10 bases spanning the gap.

The CDR3 DNA reads as TGTGCCAGCAGCGCCCCCTCGGTAGTGCGCTACGAGCAGTACTTC. It is translated as CASSAPSVVRYEQYF. The chain employs TRBV9 and TRBJ2-7; D ambiguous. Looked up from germline, CDR1 is SGDLS and CDR2 is YYNGEE. The V gene lost 3 bases and the J gene lost 3 bases, with 16 bases spanning the gap. The CDR3 is 15 amino acids.

This chain connects TRBV7-3 to TRBJ2-7, with 8 bases lining up with TRBD1. The V segment lost 5 bases and the J segment 2 bases; nucleotides outside the gene matches: 11. This CDR3 has 16 residues. Germline V CDR1 and CDR2: SGHTA, FQGTGA. Written as DNA, the CDR3 is TGTGCCAGCAGCAGCGAAGCCGGGACAGGAACCTACGAGCAGTACTTC. This codes for CASSSEAGTGTYEQYF.

This chain connects TRBV2 to TRBJ2-7; D might be TRBD2 (5 bases). The V end lost 8 bases, the J end lost 7 bases, and 12 bases lay between the germline ends. The CDR3 has 11 amino acids. Germline CDR1 SNHLY, CDR2 FYNNEI. In nucleotides, the CDR3 is TGTGCCAGCCACGAAGCGGCAGAGCAGTACTTC. It is translated as CASHEAAEQYF.

The table lists this clone with a count of one. The rearrangement joins TRBV19 to TRBJ2-2; the D gene is possibly TRBD1 (6 bases). V was pared by 3 bases and J by 0 bases, with 8 bases between. CDR1 and CDR2 from the germline V gene are LNHDA and SQIVND (reference sequence). The CDR3 totals 15 residues. CDR3 sequence reads: CASSIYRANTGELFF. The CDR3 DNA sequence: TGTGCCAGTAGTATCTACAGGGCGAACACCGGGGAGCTGTTTTTT.

This chain connects TRBV27 to TRBJ2-7; 8 bases line up with TRBD1. CDR3 length equals 14 residues. The germline gives CDR1 MNHEY, CDR2 SMNVEV (reference sequence). J was trimmed by 7 bases and V by 3 bases; bases with no gene match: 8. CDR3 amino acids: CASSFLGQGVEQYF. The DNA of the CDR3 is TGTGCCAGCAGTTTTTTAGGACAGGGAGTAGAGCAGTACTTC.

As DNA, the CDR3 is TGTGCCAGCAGTTTAGGCGGGGTCACCCAGTACTTC. It is translated as CASSLGGVTQYF. This chain uses TRBV12-3 or TRBV12-4 with TRBJ2-5, with D perhaps TRBD2 (6 bases). V was shortened by 1 base and J by 8 bases, with 8 bases between the two germline ends. The CDR3 loop spans 12 amino acids.